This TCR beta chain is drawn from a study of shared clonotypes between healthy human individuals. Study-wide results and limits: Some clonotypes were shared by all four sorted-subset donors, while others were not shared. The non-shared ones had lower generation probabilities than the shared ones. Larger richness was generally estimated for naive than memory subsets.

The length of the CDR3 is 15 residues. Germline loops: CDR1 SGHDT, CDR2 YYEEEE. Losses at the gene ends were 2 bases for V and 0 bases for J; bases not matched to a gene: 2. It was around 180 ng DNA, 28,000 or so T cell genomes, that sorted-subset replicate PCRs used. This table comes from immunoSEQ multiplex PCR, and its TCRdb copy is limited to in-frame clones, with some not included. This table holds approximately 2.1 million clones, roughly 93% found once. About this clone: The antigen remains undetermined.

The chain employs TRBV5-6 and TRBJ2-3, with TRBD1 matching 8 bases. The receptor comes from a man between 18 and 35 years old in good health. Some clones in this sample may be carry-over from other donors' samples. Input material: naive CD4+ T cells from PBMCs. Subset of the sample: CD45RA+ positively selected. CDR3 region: CASSFDRGSTDTQYF. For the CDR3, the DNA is TGTGCCAGCAGCTTTGACAGGGGTAGCACAGATACGCAGTATTTT.